A selection of T cell receptor beta chains follows, all from one sample in a study of CD8 T cells in Susac syndrome. TCRdb itself ran the immunoSEQ multiplex PCR reads through MiXCR, one entry per CDR3 protein. The repertoire holds tens of thousands of distinct CDR3 sequences, with 90% to 97% as singletons. The sequencing input was CD8+ T cells from PBMCs. These receptors were collected from a human donor with Susac syndrome. The CDR3 runs from the conserved cysteine through the conserved F or W. A D gene is named only where the DNA matches it firmly. The listing skips clone size in some rows; elsewhere it reads once, few, many or a size class.

J gene: TRBJ2-7
clone size: -
V gene: TRBV13
D gene: -
CDR3 protein: CASSLAGTQYEQYF
CDR3 DNA: TGTGCCAGCAGCTTGGCTGGGACCCAATACGAGCAGTACTTC

J gene: TRBJ1-3
clone size: -
V gene: TRBV9
D gene: TRBD1
CDR3 protein: CASSITGGSSGNTIYF
CDR3 DNA: TGTGCCAGCAGCATCACAGGGGGCAGCTCTGGAAACACCATATATTTT

J gene: TRBJ2-1
clone size: -
V gene: TRBV6-2/TRBV6-3
D gene: TRBD2
CDR3 protein: CASPPGLAENEQFF
CDR3 DNA: TGTGCCAGCCCCCCGGGACTAGCGGAAAATGAGCAGTTCTTC

J gene: TRBJ1-3
clone size: -
V gene: TRBV6-6
D gene: -
CDR3 protein: CASSYRLGGNTIYF
CDR3 DNA: TGTGCCAGCAGTTACCGGTTGGGTGGAAACACCATATATTTT

J gene: TRBJ2-6
clone size: -
V gene: TRBV9
D gene: -
CDR3 protein: CASSVNEKSGANVLTF
CDR3 DNA: TGTGCCAGCAGCGTAAACGAGAAGTCTGGGGCCAACGTCCTGACTTTC

J gene: TRBJ2-1
clone size: once
V gene: TRBV19
D gene: -
CDR3 protein: CASSTGLSNEQFF
CDR3 DNA: TGTGCCAGTAGTACGGGACTTTCAAATGAGCAGTTCTTC

J gene: TRBJ2-2
clone size: -
V gene: TRBV5-4
D gene: -
CDR3 protein: CASAENTGELFF
CDR3 DNA: TGTGCCAGCGCAGAGAACACCGGGGAGCTGTTTTTT

J gene: TRBJ1-1
clone size: -
V gene: TRBV29-1
D gene: -
CDR3 protein: CSVELPGRTEAFF
CDR3 DNA: TGCAGCGTTGAACTCCCCGGGAGGACTGAAGCTTTCTTT

J gene: TRBJ2-7
clone size: -
V gene: TRBV9
D gene: -
CDR3 protein: CASSAGHQPYEQYF
CDR3 DNA: TGTGCCAGCAGCGCGGGACACCAACCCTACGAGCAGTACTTC

J gene: TRBJ2-7
clone size: once
V gene: TRBV7-8
D gene: TRBD1
CDR3 protein: CASSYIDRDHSYEQYF
CDR3 DNA: TGTGCCAGCAGCTATATCGACAGGGACCACTCCTACGAGCAGTACTTC

J gene: TRBJ1-2
clone size: once
V gene: TRBV7-2
D gene: -
CDR3 protein: CASSLERAAYGYTF
CDR3 DNA: TGTGCCAGCAGCTTAGAGAGGGCGGCATATGGCTACACCTTC

J gene: TRBJ1-2
clone size: -
V gene: TRBV29-1
D gene: -
CDR3 protein: CSVDLPGAYGYTF
CDR3 DNA: TGCAGCGTTGACCTACCGGGGGCCTATGGCTACACCTTC

J gene: TRBJ2-7
clone size: -
V gene: TRBV7-9
D gene: TRBD1
CDR3 protein: CAIRDSGSYEQYF
CDR3 DNA: TGTGCCATCCGGGACAGCGGCTCCTACGAGCAGTACTTC

J gene: TRBJ2-5
clone size: once
V gene: TRBV27
D gene: -
CDR3 protein: CASREEGLLETQYF
CDR3 DNA: TGTGCCAGCAGGGAGGAGGGGTTGTTAGAGACCCAGTACTTC

J gene: TRBJ2-1
clone size: -
V gene: TRBV7-3
D gene: -
CDR3 protein: CASSYTGSYNEQFF
CDR3 DNA: TGTGCCAGCAGCTACACAGGCTCCTACAATGAGCAGTTCTTC

J gene: TRBJ2-1
clone size: -
V gene: TRBV4-1
D gene: -
CDR3 protein: CASSQSGAHNEQFF
CDR3 DNA: TGCGCCAGCAGCCAGTCCGGGGCCCACAATGAGCAGTTCTTC

J gene: TRBJ2-7
clone size: -
V gene: TRBV20-1
D gene: TRBD1
CDR3 protein: CSARGSRGPPYEQYF
CDR3 DNA: TGCAGTGCTAGAGGGAGCAGGGGGCCACCCTACGAGCAGTACTTC

J gene: TRBJ2-7
clone size: -
V gene: TRBV7-2
D gene: TRBD2
CDR3 protein: CASSLGTTYEQYF
CDR3 DNA: TGTGCCAGCAGCTTGGGGACTACCTACGAGCAGTACTTC

J gene: TRBJ2-3
clone size: -
V gene: TRBV20-1
D gene: -
CDR3 protein: CSAIRVDPVATDTQYF
CDR3 DNA: TGCAGTGCTATCCGGGTGGACCCCGTAGCGACAGATACGCAGTATTTT

J gene: TRBJ2-5
clone size: -
V gene: TRBV5-4
D gene: TRBD1
CDR3 protein: CASSLIPGTGKGDVETQYF
CDR3 DNA: TGTGCCAGCAGCTTGATCCCCGGGACAGGGAAAGGGGATGTGGAGACCCAGTACTTC

J gene: TRBJ2-1
clone size: -
V gene: TRBV29-1
D gene: -
CDR3 protein: CSVGLGSHNEQFF
CDR3 DNA: TGCAGCGTTGGCCTAGGCTCCCACAATGAGCAGTTCTTC

J gene: TRBJ1-1
clone size: -
V gene: TRBV9
D gene: TRBD1
CDR3 protein: CASSVTGGNTEAFF
CDR3 DNA: TGTGCCAGCAGCGTTACAGGGGGGAACACTGAAGCTTTCTTT

J gene: TRBJ1-4
clone size: -
V gene: TRBV7-9
D gene: -
CDR3 protein: CASSTGREKLFF
CDR3 DNA: TGTGCCAGCAGCACCGGGAGAGAAAAACTGTTTTTT

J gene: TRBJ1-1
clone size: -
V gene: TRBV29-1
D gene: -
CDR3 protein: CSVDVDGEAFF
CDR3 DNA: TGCAGCGTTGACGTGGATGGTGAAGCTTTCTTT

J gene: TRBJ2-5
clone size: -
V gene: TRBV21-1
D gene: -
CDR3 protein: CASSKGEDGETQYF
CDR3 DNA: TGTGCCAGCAGCAAAGGGGAGGACGGCGAGACCCAGTACTTC

J gene: TRBJ2-5
clone size: -
V gene: TRBV3-1
D gene: TRBD2
CDR3 protein: CASSQGLAGKETQYF
CDR3 DNA: TGTGCCAGCAGCCAAGGACTAGCGGGAAAGGAGACCCAGTACTTC

J gene: TRBJ2-5
clone size: -
V gene: TRBV28
D gene: -
CDR3 protein: CASSSPVRGQETQYF
CDR3 DNA: TGTGCCAGCAGTTCCCCGGTGAGGGGCCAAGAGACCCAGTACTTC

J gene: TRBJ2-7
clone size: -
V gene: TRBV28
D gene: TRBD1
CDR3 protein: CASSLIDRTGLYYEQYF
CDR3 DNA: TGTGCCAGCAGTTTAATCGATCGGACAGGGCTGTACTACGAGCAGTACTTC

J gene: TRBJ2-7
clone size: -
V gene: TRBV6-5
D gene: TRBD2
CDR3 protein: CASSYGTSGEQYF
CDR3 DNA: TGTGCCAGCAGTTACGGGACTAGCGGGGAGCAGTACTTC

J gene: TRBJ1-2
clone size: -
V gene: TRBV13
D gene: -
CDR3 protein: CASSLATEFNYGYTF
CDR3 DNA: TGTGCCAGCAGCTTAGCGACAGAATTTAACTATGGCTACACCTTC

J gene: TRBJ1-5
clone size: -
V gene: TRBV27
D gene: -
CDR3 protein: CASSSTGARHQPQHF
CDR3 DNA: TGTGCCAGCAGTTCGACCGGGGCCAGACATCAGCCCCAGCATTTT

J gene: TRBJ1-5
clone size: once
V gene: TRBV20-1
D gene: TRBD1
CDR3 protein: CSARDDRVEQPQHF
CDR3 DNA: TGCAGTGCTAGAGACGACAGGGTAGAGCAGCCCCAGCATTTT

J gene: TRBJ2-4
clone size: -
V gene: TRBV4-3
D gene: -
CDR3 protein: CASSQVASRGNIQYF
CDR3 DNA: TGCGCCAGCAGCCAAGTGGCCAGCCGGGGAAACATTCAGTACTTC

J gene: TRBJ2-7
clone size: -
V gene: TRBV9
D gene: -
CDR3 protein: CASSPRDTNYEQYF
CDR3 DNA: TGTGCCAGCAGCCCCCGGGACACCAACTACGAGCAGTACTTC

J gene: TRBJ2-7
clone size: -
V gene: TRBV7-9
D gene: -
CDR3 protein: CASSSGQTSYEQYF
CDR3 DNA: TGTGCCAGCAGCTCGGGTCAGACATCCTACGAGCAGTACTTC

J gene: TRBJ1-1
clone size: -
V gene: TRBV28
D gene: TRBD1
CDR3 protein: CASRGQGYTEAFF
CDR3 DNA: TGTGCCAGCAGGGGACAGGGGTACACTGAAGCTTTCTTT

J gene: TRBJ2-2
clone size: -
V gene: TRBV4-3
D gene: -
CDR3 protein: CASSQDGRGVAALFF
CDR3 DNA: TGCGCCAGCAGCCAAGATGGAAGAGGGGTTGCGGCGCTGTTTTTT

J gene: TRBJ2-5
clone size: -
V gene: TRBV3-1
D gene: TRBD1
CDR3 protein: CASSQEFDREETQYF
CDR3 DNA: TGTGCCAGCAGCCAAGAATTCGACAGGGAAGAGACCCAGTACTTC

J gene: TRBJ1-5
clone size: -
V gene: TRBV6-2/TRBV6-3
D gene: -
CDR3 protein: CASLGGELESNQPQHF
CDR3 DNA: TGTGCCAGCCTCGGGGGGGAGTTGGAAAGCAATCAGCCCCAGCATTTT

J gene: TRBJ1-1
clone size: -
V gene: TRBV20-1
D gene: -
CDR3 protein: CSAREPYSYTEAFF
CDR3 DNA: TGCAGTGCTAGGGAACCGTATAGCTACACTGAAGCTTTCTTT

J gene: TRBJ2-3
clone size: -
V gene: TRBV6-1
D gene: TRBD2
CDR3 protein: CASNWIAGRADTQYF
CDR3 DNA: TGTGCCAGCAATTGGATAGCGGGGAGGGCAGATACGCAGTATTTT

J gene: TRBJ2-1
clone size: -
V gene: TRBV29-1
D gene: TRBD2
CDR3 protein: CSGLAGDYNEQFF
CDR3 DNA: TGCAGCGGACTAGCGGGGGACTACAATGAGCAGTTCTTC

J gene: TRBJ1-1
clone size: -
V gene: TRBV12-3/TRBV12-4
D gene: -
CDR3 protein: CASSWGHGLNTEAFF
CDR3 DNA: TGTGCCAGCAGTTGGGGGCACGGTTTGAACACTGAAGCTTTCTTT

J gene: TRBJ2-1
clone size: -
V gene: TRBV15
D gene: TRBD2
CDR3 protein: CATSGQRGGFDEQFF
CDR3 DNA: TGTGCCACCAGCGGGCAGCGGGGGGGCTTCGATGAGCAGTTCTTC

J gene: TRBJ2-1
clone size: -
V gene: TRBV4-3
D gene: -
CDR3 protein: CASSQDRWEGDEQFF
CDR3 DNA: TGCGCCAGCAGCCAAGATAGGTGGGAGGGGGATGAGCAGTTCTTC

J gene: TRBJ2-1
clone size: -
V gene: TRBV18
D gene: TRBD1
CDR3 protein: CASSPRDREGYNEQFF
CDR3 DNA: TGTGCCAGCTCACCCCGGGACAGGGAGGGCTACAATGAGCAGTTCTTC

J gene: TRBJ2-7
clone size: -
V gene: TRBV20-1
D gene: TRBD2
CDR3 protein: CSANGKRTSGSSYEQYF
CDR3 DNA: TGCAGTGCCAACGGAAAAAGGACTAGCGGGAGTTCCTACGAGCAGTACTTC

J gene: TRBJ2-7
clone size: -
V gene: TRBV29-1
D gene: -
CDR3 protein: CSAVLASVAYEQYF
CDR3 DNA: TGCAGCGCTGTCCTAGCGTCAGTTGCCTACGAGCAGTACTTC

J gene: TRBJ1-2
clone size: -
V gene: TRBV5-4
D gene: TRBD1
CDR3 protein: CASSWTGPNYGYTF
CDR3 DNA: TGTGCCAGCAGCTGGACAGGGCCTAACTATGGCTACACCTTC

J gene: TRBJ2-2
clone size: -
V gene: TRBV5-1
D gene: -
CDR3 protein: CASSADPAGTGELFF
CDR3 DNA: TGCGCCAGCAGCGCCGACCCCGCGGGCACCGGGGAGCTGTTTTTT

J gene: TRBJ2-7
clone size: -
V gene: TRBV7-6
D gene: -
CDR3 protein: CASSLGEVNEQYF
CDR3 DNA: TGTGCCAGCAGCTTGGGGGAAGTCAACGAGCAGTACTTC

J gene: TRBJ2-2
clone size: once
V gene: TRBV6-2/TRBV6-3
D gene: TRBD1
CDR3 protein: CASSYSGQGKKTGELFF
CDR3 DNA: TGTGCCAGCAGTTACTCCGGACAGGGGAAGAAAACCGGGGAGCTGTTTTTT

J gene: TRBJ2-7
clone size: once
V gene: TRBV20-1
D gene: -
CDR3 protein: CSAPPLGAYEQYF
CDR3 DNA: TGCAGTGCACCCCCCCTGGGGGCCTACGAGCAGTACTTC

J gene: TRBJ2-7
clone size: -
V gene: TRBV6-2/TRBV6-3
D gene: -
CDR3 protein: CASTLRGAAYEQYF
CDR3 DNA: TGTGCCAGCACCCTGCGGGGTGCCGCCTACGAGCAGTACTTC

J gene: TRBJ2-3
clone size: once
V gene: TRBV9
D gene: -
CDR3 protein: CASSVEAGLYF
CDR3 DNA: TGTGCCAGCAGCGTAGAAGCCGGTCTCTATTTT

J gene: TRBJ2-7
clone size: -
V gene: TRBV4-3
D gene: TRBD2
CDR3 protein: CASSPRLAIYEQYF
CDR3 DNA: TGCGCCAGCAGCCCCCGACTAGCGATCTACGAGCAGTACTTC

J gene: TRBJ2-5
clone size: -
V gene: TRBV2
D gene: -
CDR3 protein: CASIIDSFQETQYF
CDR3 DNA: TGTGCCAGCATTATAGACAGCTTCCAAGAGACCCAGTACTTC

J gene: TRBJ2-7
clone size: -
V gene: TRBV7-2
D gene: -
CDR3 protein: CASSLPLTGGRGDEQYF
CDR3 DNA: TGTGCCAGCAGCTTACCCCTGACTGGAGGGAGAGGGGACGAGCAGTACTTC

J gene: TRBJ2-3
clone size: -
V gene: TRBV30
D gene: TRBD2
CDR3 protein: CACSVAGGGPDTQYF
CDR3 DNA: TGTGCCTGTAGCGTGGCGGGGGGAGGACCAGATACGCAGTATTTT

J gene: TRBJ1-2
clone size: -
V gene: TRBV3-1
D gene: -
CDR3 protein: CASSQDWGVDGYTF
CDR3 DNA: TGTGCCAGCAGCCAAGATTGGGGAGTGGATGGCTACACCTTC